The present entry profiles one T cell receptor beta chain with its context. This sample was taken from a study of control samples from healthy donors and cancer patients. The table came from immunoSEQ multiplex PCR; TCRdb's copy has only in-frame clones and leaves some out. The profile covers 130,000 to 150,000 clones, with 75% to 90% appearing a single time and roughly 5% taken by the ten largest. CDR3 size: 15 residues. Germline V gives CDR1 MNHEY, CDR2 SVGAGI. V lost 0 bases to trimming and J lost 3 bases; unmatched junction nucleotides: 2. Sequencing was done on a sample of blood. This receptor was obtained from a man aged 25-40 years in good health. V is TRBV6-5 and J is TRBJ2-3; 8 bases agree with TRBD2. CDR3 sequence: CASSYSSSGTDTQYF. The CDR3 DNA reads as TGTGCCAGCAGTTACTCGTCTAGCGGGACAGATACGCAGTATTTT.